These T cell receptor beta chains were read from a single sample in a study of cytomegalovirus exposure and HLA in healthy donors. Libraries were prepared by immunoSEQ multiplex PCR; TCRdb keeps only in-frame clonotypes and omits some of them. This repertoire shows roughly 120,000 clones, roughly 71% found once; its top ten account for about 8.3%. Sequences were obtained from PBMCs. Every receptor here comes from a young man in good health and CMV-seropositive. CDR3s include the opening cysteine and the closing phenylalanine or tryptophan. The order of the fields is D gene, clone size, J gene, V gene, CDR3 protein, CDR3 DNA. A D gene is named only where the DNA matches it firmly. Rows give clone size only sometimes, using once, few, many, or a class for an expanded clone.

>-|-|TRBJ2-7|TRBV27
CAGGLSSYEQYF
TGTGCGGGCGGGTTAAGCTCCTACGAGCAGTACTTC
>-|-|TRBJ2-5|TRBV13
CASSLSLRGGVETQYF
TGTGCCAGCAGCTTAAGTTTGCGGGGCGGTGTGGAGACCCAGTACTTC
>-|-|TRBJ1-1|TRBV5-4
CASNTGFGDTEAFF
TGTGCCAGCAACACAGGGTTTGGGGACACTGAAGCTTTCTTT
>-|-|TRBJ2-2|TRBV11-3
CASSFVWGRMNTGELFF
TGTGCCAGCAGCTTCGTGTGGGGCAGGATGAACACCGGGGAGCTGTTTTTT
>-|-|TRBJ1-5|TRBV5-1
CASSVDGPNQPQHF
TGCGCCAGCAGCGTTGATGGCCCCAATCAGCCCCAGCATTTT
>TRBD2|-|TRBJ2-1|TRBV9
CASSATGLGRNEQFF
TGTGCCAGCAGCGCTACGGGACTAGGGAGGAATGAGCAGTTCTTC
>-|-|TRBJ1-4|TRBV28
CASNPTQAGNEKLFF
TGTGCCAGCAATCCTACACAGGCAGGAAATGAAAAACTGTTTTTT
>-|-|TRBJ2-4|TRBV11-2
CASSPDYAKNIQYF
TGTGCCAGCAGCCCAGACTACGCCAAAAACATTCAGTACTTC
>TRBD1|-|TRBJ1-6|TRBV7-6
CASSSGQGGSPLHF
TGTGCCAGCAGCTCCGGACAGGGAGGATCACCCCTCCACTTT
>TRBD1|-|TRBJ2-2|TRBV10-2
CASTRQGAGAGELFF
TGCGCCAGCACCCGACAGGGGGCGGGCGCCGGGGAGCTGTTTTTT
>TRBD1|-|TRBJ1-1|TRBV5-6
CASGAIGGAITEAFF
TGTGCCAGCGGAGCGATAGGGGGCGCGATCACTGAAGCTTTCTTT
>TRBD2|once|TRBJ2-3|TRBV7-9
CASSLILAGDADTQYF
TGTGCCAGCAGCTTAATCCTAGCGGGGGACGCAGATACGCAGTATTTT
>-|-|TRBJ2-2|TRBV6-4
CASSDSTVTGELFF
TGTGCCAGCAGTGACTCGACAGTCACCGGGGAGCTGTTTTTT
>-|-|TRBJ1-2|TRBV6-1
CASGGDYGYTF
TGTGCCAGCGGCGGGGACTATGGCTACACCTTC
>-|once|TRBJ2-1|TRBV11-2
CASSYLRGPTNEQFF
TGTGCCAGCAGCTACCTACGCGGGCCAACAAATGAGCAGTTCTTC
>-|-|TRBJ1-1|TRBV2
CASRIVAATEAFF
TGTGCCAGCCGGATTGTGGCGGCCACTGAAGCTTTCTTT
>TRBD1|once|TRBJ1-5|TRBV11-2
CASSLAGTARGQPQHF
TGTGCCAGCAGCTTAGCTGGGACAGCGAGGGGACAGCCCCAGCATTTT
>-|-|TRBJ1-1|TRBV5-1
CASSLVQGSTEAFF
TGCGCCAGCAGCTTGGTGCAGGGTTCGACTGAAGCTTTCTTT
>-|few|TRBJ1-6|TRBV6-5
CASNRLRANSPLHF
TGTGCCAGCAATCGTCTCAGGGCTAATTCACCCCTCCACTTT
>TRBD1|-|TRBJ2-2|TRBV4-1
CASSQDQGAGTGELFF
TGCGCCAGCAGCCAAGACCAGGGGGCGGGGACCGGGGAGCTGTTTTTT
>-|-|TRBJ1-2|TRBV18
CASSPALLEDGYTF
TGTGCCAGCTCACCAGCACTATTAGAGGATGGCTACACCTTC
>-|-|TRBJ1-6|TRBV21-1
CASSKGPGPLHF
TGTGCCAGCAGCAAAGGACCGGGACCCCTCCACTTT